This TCR beta chain was identified in a study of blood T cell repertoires in COVID-19. On the study more broadly: The study drew acute and convalescent COVID-19 samples from the United States, Italy and Spain. T cells, B-cell-depleted T cells, or PBMCs provided the cDNA or gDNA that served as material.

Per the original methods: The assay estimated nucleated cells by amplifying reference gene primers. Method: immunoSEQ multiplex PCR; TCRdb's copy keeps in-frame clones and lacks some. For V, J and clone size, that table is used; D and trimming come from the DNA. Among 350,000 to 450,000 clones listed, approximately 81% were seen once. Germline V CDR1 and CDR2: MGHDK, SYGVNS. The CDR3 sequence is 12 residues long. Trimming took off 3 bases at V and 9 bases at J, with 6 bases between the two ends. This rearrangement joins TRBV25-1 to TRBJ1-6, with no clear D. The clonotype originates from a woman under 30 with acute or convalescent COVID-19. The sample was peripheral blood. CDR3 coding DNA: TGTGCCAGCAGTGATGGCGGTTCACCCCTCCACTTT. It yields the protein CASSDGGSPLHF.